A selection of T cell receptor beta chains follows, all from one sample in a study of blood T cell repertoires in COVID-19. Data came from immunoSEQ multiplex PCR; TCRdb stores just in-frame clones and leaves some out. Counted here are 150,000 or so clones, 86% occurring once; the ten biggest clones make up approximately 8.2%. What was sequenced was peripheral blood. The receptor source for this set is an older woman with acute or convalescent COVID-19. Each CDR3 is given with its conserved first and last residue. Fields, in order: CDR3 DNA, CDR3 protein, J gene, V gene, CDR3 length, clone size, D gene. D genes are given only for firm matches. A row's size may be missing; if present it is once, few, many or a size class.

DNA: TGTGCCAGCAGCTTAGATCAGGGGCGAGGTGCCGAGCAGTACTTC
CDR3: CASSLDQGRGAEQYF
J: TRBJ2-7
V: TRBV11-2
length: 15
size: NA
D: NA

DNA: TGTGCCAGTAGTATAGCCTTCGGGCTAGCCCCCACAGATACGCAGTATTTT
CDR3: CASSIAFGLAPTDTQYF
J: TRBJ2-3
V: TRBV19
length: 17
size: NA
D: NA

DNA: TGCGCCAGCAGCCCCGAGCCCGGACAGGGCTCTGAAGCTTTCTTT
CDR3: CASSPEPGQGSEAFF
J: TRBJ1-1
V: TRBV5-1
length: 15
size: NA
D: TRBD1

DNA: TGTGCCAGCTCACCGCCGGTCCGAGTCAATGAGCAGTTCTTC
CDR3: CASSPPVRVNEQFF
J: TRBJ2-1
V: TRBV18
length: 14
size: NA
D: NA

DNA: TGTGCCAGCAGCCCCATACACGTACAGGGAGTTCAATGGATAACCCTTAGCAATCAGCCCCAGCATTTT
CDR3: CASSPIHVQGVQWITLSNQPQHF
J: TRBJ1-5
V: TRBV13
length: 23
size: NA
D: NA

DNA: TGTGCCAGCAGCGTAGATGGGCAGTCTTACGAGCAGTACTTC
CDR3: CASSVDGQSYEQYF
J: TRBJ2-7
V: TRBV9
length: 14
size: NA
D: NA

DNA: TGTGCCAGCAGCTTAAACAAAATTAATTCACCCCTCCACTTT
CDR3: CASSLNKINSPLHF
J: TRBJ1-6
V: TRBV7-8
length: 14
size: NA
D: NA

DNA: TGTGCCAGCAGCCCTGGCCTGACAGGCGGCGGGGAGCTGTTTTTT
CDR3: CASSPGLTGGGELFF
J: TRBJ2-2
V: TRBV11-2
length: 15
size: NA
D: NA

DNA: TGCAGCGTTGGGCCGGGCGAGGGCTATGGCTACACCTTC
CDR3: CSVGPGEGYGYTF
J: TRBJ1-2
V: TRBV29-1
length: 13
size: NA
D: NA

DNA: TGCAGCGTCCCGGGACATTCGAACACTGAAGCTTTCTTT
CDR3: CSVPGHSNTEAFF
J: TRBJ1-1
V: TRBV29-1
length: 13
size: NA
D: NA

DNA: TGTGCCAGCCGCGCGGCGGGGCTGCGCACAGATACGCAGTATTTT
CDR3: CASRAAGLRTDTQYF
J: TRBJ2-3
V: TRBV6-5
length: 15
size: NA
D: NA

DNA: TGTGCCAGTAGTATCCGTCTGGTTTCTGGGAGCACTGAAGCTTTCTTT
CDR3: CASSIRLVSGSTEAFF
J: TRBJ1-1
V: TRBV19
length: 16
size: NA
D: NA

DNA: TGTGCCAGCAGCCCCAGTGGGGGGATCTACGAGCAGTACTTC
CDR3: CASSPSGGIYEQYF
J: TRBJ2-7
V: TRBV3-1/TRBV3-2
length: 14
size: NA
D: NA

DNA: TGTGCCAGCAGTATCGGAGGGGTGGGGCAAATGGCCCAGTACTTC
CDR3: CASSIGGVGQMAQYF
J: TRBJ2-5
V: TRBV6-5
length: 15
size: few
D: NA

DNA: TGTGCCAGCAGATCCTGGGACAGGGGTGGCTATGGCTACACCTTC
CDR3: CASRSWDRGGYGYTF
J: TRBJ1-2
V: TRBV6-5
length: 15
size: NA
D: TRBD1

DNA: TGTGCCAGCAGCTTGACAGCCAGCTCCTACGAGCAGTACTTC
CDR3: CASSLTASSYEQYF
J: TRBJ2-7
V: TRBV5-8
length: 14
size: NA
D: NA

DNA: TGTGCCAGCAGCTTAATGGGCAGCTCATATAATTCACCCCTCCACTTT
CDR3: CASSLMGSSYNSPLHF
J: TRBJ1-6
V: TRBV7-2
length: 16
size: NA
D: NA

DNA: TGTGCCAGCAGCTTGGGACAGGGCTCCTACAATGAGCAGTTCTTC
CDR3: CASSLGQGSYNEQFF
J: TRBJ2-1
V: TRBV5-5
length: 15
size: NA
D: TRBD1

DNA: TGTGCCAGCAGCTTGGGGGCTAGCGAGCAGACCCAGTACTTC
CDR3: CASSLGASEQTQYF
J: TRBJ2-5
V: TRBV5-4
length: 14
size: NA
D: NA

DNA: TGCGCCAGCAGCTTGCGAGTGAACACTGAAGCTTTCTTT
CDR3: CASSLRVNTEAFF
J: TRBJ1-1
V: TRBV5-1
length: 13
size: NA
D: NA

DNA: TGTGCCAGCAGCTTGGCGGGGGGACCCTACGAGCAGTACTTC
CDR3: CASSLAGGPYEQYF
J: TRBJ2-7
V: TRBV5-4
length: 14
size: once
D: TRBD2

DNA: TGTGCCAGCAGCTTACCGGGACTAAGGGCAGATACGCAGTATTTT
CDR3: CASSLPGLRADTQYF
J: TRBJ2-3
V: TRBV5-6
length: 15
size: NA
D: TRBD2

DNA: TGTGCCAGCAGCTTGGACTTCTCAGGGTCAGATACGCAGTATTTT
CDR3: CASSLDFSGSDTQYF
J: TRBJ2-3
V: TRBV5-4
length: 15
size: NA
D: NA

DNA: TGCGCCAGCAGCCAAGAAGCAGCGGGAGCGTACGAGCAGTACTTC
CDR3: CASSQEAAGAYEQYF
J: TRBJ2-7
V: TRBV4-1
length: 15
size: once
D: TRBD2

DNA: TGTGCCAGCAGTGCGATGACAGGGCCGGCTTCACCCCTCCACTTT
CDR3: CASSAMTGPASPLHF
J: TRBJ1-6
V: TRBV25-1
length: 15
size: NA
D: TRBD1

DNA: TGCGCCAGCAGCCAAGACGACAGGGGGAGCTCTGGAAACACCATATATTTT
CDR3: CASSQDDRGSSGNTIYF
J: TRBJ1-3
V: TRBV4-1
length: 17
size: NA
D: TRBD1

DNA: TGTGCCAGCAGTTTAACAAACACTGAAGCTTTCTTT
CDR3: CASSLTNTEAFF
J: TRBJ1-1
V: TRBV12-3/TRBV12-4
length: 12
size: NA
D: NA

DNA: TGTGCCATCAGTGAGGTCAGGGCAGCCAAAAACATTCAGTACTTC
CDR3: CAISEVRAAKNIQYF
J: TRBJ2-4
V: TRBV10-3
length: 15
size: NA
D: NA

DNA: TGTGCCAGTAGTCTTATCGGGGACAATGAGCAGTTCTTC
CDR3: CASSLIGDNEQFF
J: TRBJ2-1
V: TRBV19
length: 13
size: NA
D: NA

DNA: TGTGCCAGTAGTCAGGTCTACTCCTATGGCTACACCTTC
CDR3: CASSQVYSYGYTF
J: TRBJ1-2
V: TRBV19
length: 13
size: NA
D: NA

DNA: TGCGCCAGCTCCCCCCGAACAGGGGCTGGAAACACCATATATTTT
CDR3: CASSPRTGAGNTIYF
J: TRBJ1-3
V: TRBV5-1
length: 15
size: NA
D: TRBD1

DNA: TGTGCCAGCGGGGGGGGCTCCTATAATTCACCCCTCCACTTT
CDR3: CASGGGSYNSPLHF
J: TRBJ1-6
V: TRBV28
length: 14
size: NA
D: NA